These T cell receptor beta chains were read from a single sample in a study of Ad26.COV2.S vaccination and SARS-CoV-2 variants. The protocol was immunoSEQ multiplex PCR, while the TCRdb copy is restricted to in-frame clones and leaves out a portion. This table holds about 350,000 clones, 92% found once. The sequencing used peripheral blood, collected after recovery from COVID-19. These receptors were taken from a human donor who had recovered from COVID-19. The CDR3 runs from the conserved cysteine through the conserved F or W. D genes are given only for firm matches. The listing skips clone size in some rows; elsewhere it reads once, few, many or a size class.

V	size	J	D	DNA	CDR3
TRBV13	NA	TRBJ2-5	NA	TGTGCCAGCAGCTTCGGGGTTGGGGGAGGCCAAGAGACCCAGTACTTC	CASSFGVGGGQETQYF
TRBV9	NA	TRBJ1-1	NA	TGTGCCAGCTCCGGGGGCGCAGGGTTTGGAACTGAAGCTTTCTTT	CASSGGAGFGTEAFF
TRBV10-3	NA	TRBJ1-2	NA	TGTGCCATCAGTGGTCCGGACCCTGGCGGCTATGGCTACACCTTC	CAISGPDPGGYGYTF
TRBV19	NA	TRBJ1-3	TRBD1	TGTGCCAGTAGAGGAACAGGGGGCAACACCATATATTTT	CASRGTGGNTIYF
TRBV5-1	NA	TRBJ2-3	NA	TGCGCCAGCAGCTTGGTGGTGGGGGCAGATACGCAGTATTTT	CASSLVVGADTQYF
TRBV10-3	once	TRBJ2-6	NA	TGTGCCATCAGTGCTCAATCCAGGGCCCCCGGGGCCAACGTCCTGACTTTC	CAISAQSRAPGANVLTF
TRBV27	NA	TRBJ1-1	NA	TGTGCCAGCTGCCAGGGGAATGCGGCTTTCTTT	CASCQGNAAFF
TRBV3-1/TRBV3-2	NA	TRBJ1-2	TRBD1	TGTGCCAGCAGCCGGATTTTCAGGGGGCAGGTTAACTATGGCTACACCTTC	CASSRIFRGQVNYGYTF
TRBV9	NA	TRBJ2-2	NA	TGTGCCAGCAGCGTAGGTCCAGACTCGTCCGACGGGGAGCTGTTTTTT	CASSVGPDSSDGELFF
TRBV4-3	NA	TRBJ1-2	NA	TGCGCCAGCAGCCAGGGACCGGGACTGCACTATGGCTACACCTTC	CASSQGPGLHYGYTF
TRBV29-1	NA	TRBJ2-7	NA	TGCAGCGTTGGGGGGGCAGCTGAGCTACACGAGCAGTACTTC	CSVGGAAELHEQYF
TRBV5-4	NA	TRBJ2-1	NA	TGTGCCAGCAGCTCCATCAAGGGTGGCAATGAGCAGTTCTTC	CASSSIKGGNEQFF
TRBV5-6	few	TRBJ1-2	TRBD1	TGTGCCAGCAGCTCGACAGGGATGAGCGGCTACACCTTC	CASSSTGMSGYTF
TRBV9	NA	TRBJ2-5	TRBD1	TGTGCCAGCAGCTCGGGACAGCAAGAGACCCAGTACTTC	CASSSGQQETQYF
TRBV18	NA	TRBJ1-4	NA	TGTGCCAGCTCGACCGGAGTGCTCCCGAATGAAAAACTGTTTTTT	CASSTGVLPNEKLFF
TRBV7-9	NA	TRBJ1-4	NA	TGTGCCAGCAGCTCAATGGGGGGAACTAATGAAAAACTGTTTTTT	CASSSMGGTNEKLFF
TRBV6-5	NA	TRBJ1-1	NA	TGTGCCAGCAGTTGGACAGCGAGGAACACTGAAGCTTTCTTT	CASSWTARNTEAFF
TRBV6-2/TRBV6-3	once	TRBJ1-2	TRBD1	TGTGCCAGCAGTTACCGAGGGACAGGGCTCTATGGCTACACCTTC	CASSYRGTGLYGYTF
TRBV7-7	NA	TRBJ1-3	NA	TGTGCCAGCAGCTTACTAGGGCCTGGAAACACCATATATTTT	CASSLLGPGNTIYF
TRBV7-9	few	TRBJ1-1	NA	TGTGCCAGCAGCTTGGGGGCCACTGAAGCTTTCTTT	CASSLGATEAFF
TRBV7-9	NA	TRBJ1-3	NA	TGTGCCAGCAGCGGGCGTAGGCGGACAGTCTCTGGAAACACCATATATTTT	CASSGRRRTVSGNTIYF
TRBV19	NA	TRBJ1-1	NA	TGTGCCAGTAGTACGGCGACGAACACTGAAGCTTTCTTT	CASSTATNTEAFF
TRBV18	NA	TRBJ1-1	TRBD1	TGTGCCAGCTCACCAGCGGGGACAGTGAACACTGAAGCTTTCTTT	CASSPAGTVNTEAFF
TRBV5-5	NA	TRBJ1-5	TRBD1	TGTGCCAGCAGCCTGAACGAGGACAGGGGGCCTGTACAGCCCCAGCATTTT	CASSLNEDRGPVQPQHF
TRBV2	NA	TRBJ2-4	NA	TGTGCCAGCAGAGAGGCCCGGGAAAGGGACATTCAGTACTTC	CASREARERDIQYF
TRBV1	once	TRBJ2-5	NA	TGCACCAGCAGCCATAGGGGGCGCTGGCAGAAAGAGACCCAGTACTTC	CTSSHRGRWQKETQYF
TRBV18	NA	TRBJ2-3	TRBD2	TGTGCCAGCTCAAGGACAGCGGGGGGCGTTGGGATAACAGATACGCAGTATTTT	CASSRTAGGVGITDTQYF
TRBV2	NA	TRBJ2-2	TRBD1	TGTGCCAGCAGTGGACAGGGGTTAGGAACCGGGGAGCTGTTTTTT	CASSGQGLGTGELFF
TRBV7-2	NA	TRBJ2-7	TRBD2	TGTGCCAGCAGCTTAGCGTCGGGAGGCGAGCAGTACTTC	CASSLASGGEQYF
TRBV19	NA	TRBJ1-5	NA	TGTGCCAGTAGTATGGGAGGCGGGCCCCAGCATTTT	CASSMGGGPQHF
TRBV21-1	NA	TRBJ1-2	NA	TGTGCCAGCAGCAAATCGGAGGCAGGGGGCAACTATGGCTACACCTTC	CASSKSEAGGNYGYTF
TRBV19	NA	TRBJ1-1	NA	TGTGCCAGTAATGAGGGCCTCAGAGGGAACACTGAAGCTTTCTTT	CASNEGLRGNTEAFF
TRBV9	NA	TRBJ1-5	TRBD1	TGTGCCAGCAGCGTACAGGGGGCGACTAATCAGCCCCAGCATTTT	CASSVQGATNQPQHF